This T cell receptor (beta chain) originates from a study of shared clonotypes between healthy human individuals. For the study at large: Donor ages ranged 18 to 49 years: a couple of women, a few men. Each donor's CD4 naive and CD4 memory cells filled three plates apiece, CD8 naive two, and CD8 memory one. Broader study findings: The study sampled only blood, and tissue repertoires likely differ. Among the subsets, naive ones generally showed larger estimated richness than memory ones.

Naive CD8 cells comprised CD45RO-negative, CCR7-positively selected cells, excluding terminally differentiated effector memory CD45RA+ cells. With respect to this clone: The target antigen is unknown. The junction departs from germline at one end; a sequencing error may be responsible.

Clones were read by immunoSEQ multiplex PCR, and TCRdb kept only the in-frame ones, dropping some. Among 760,000 or so clones listed, about 96% were seen once. The sequencing input was naive CD8+ T cells sorted from blood. The source of this sequence is a man aged 30-40 years in good health.

The CDR3 region is CASSPKYRNEQFF. The CDR3 DNA is TGTGCTAGCAGCCCCAAATATCGCAATGAGCAGTTCTTC. This chain joins TRBV7-7 and TRBJ2-1; D is undetermined. The germline V gene encodes CDR1 SSHAT and CDR2 FNYEAQ (reference sequence). The CDR3 spans 13 residues. The full variable domain, with the rest looked up from reference TRBV7-7 and TRBJ2-1, is GAGVSQSPRYKVTKRGQDVTLRCDPISSHATLYWYQQALGQGPEFLTYFNYEAQPDKSGLPSDRFSAERPEGSISTLTIQRTEQRDSAMYRCASSPKYRNEQFFGPGTRLTVL.